This entry describes one T cell receptor beta chain. Its target antigen remains unknown. Library preparation was by 5' RACE. Preparation of each TCR library used around 3.5 ug of total RNA. For each sample, cDNA was synthesized in eight separate reactions using SMARTScribe reverse transcriptase. During cDNA synthesis, unique molecular identifiers containing a 6-nucleotide sample barcode were introduced by template switching. Amplification of TCRalpha and TCRbeta cDNA involved two nested PCRs of around 15 and 9 cycles, and each PCR was followed by bead purification. Before amplification, the cDNA was both treated with uracil DNA-glycosylase and purified with the QIAquick PCR purification kit. In the second PCR, Illumina TruSeq-compatible adapters and sample-specific barcodes were added. TapeStation and Qubit were used to check library quality and concentration, and about 4.5 ng of each library was pooled. Sequencing of pooled libraries was carried out on an Illumina HiSeq2500 single-index Rapid Run using 2 x 100 bp reads and custom sequencing primers. The authors' pipeline ran thus. MiGEC version 1.2.6 was used for UMI-based consensus assembly to correct PCR and sequencing errors. MiXCR version 2.1.1 handled V(D)J alignment, clonotype assembly and CDR3 extraction. To normalise gene usage, clonotype sharing and MAIT/NKT TCR abundance, the analysis used the top 1000, 10 000 and 20 000 clonotypes per sample. Diversity was computed as the inverse Simpson index with the vegan R package after downsampling to 27 000 UMIs. Paired Mann-Whitney U tests were applied to discordant twin pairs, and Benjamini-Hochberg correction was used for multiple testing. With the reads reprocessed by TCRdb, a single entry stands for each CDR3 protein sequence and no DNA is reported. These V and J calls rely on TCRdb rather than the paper's analysis. The sample table records about 450,000 distinct CDR3 sequences. Together, the top ten hold 2.4% of the sample.

This specimen comes from a study of monozygotic twins with inflammatory bowel disease (dated by TCRdb to about 2019). Context from the whole study: A total of about 28 monozygotic twin pairs were included in the full study, comprising nine German pairs (four IBD-concordant, five IBD-discordant) and 19 IBD-discordant Danish pairs. The search for disease-associated traits relied mainly on comparing, within discordant pairs, IBD patients with their genetically identical healthy co-twins. Each individual had, on average, about 151 000 unique TCRalpha sequences and 181 000 unique TCRbeta sequences available for analysis. Broad study findings and their caveats: Repertoire similarity did not differ between concordant and discordant twins, which could be due to limited statistical power. Fewer clonotypes were shared with other individuals by IBD patients than by healthy twins, most markedly in patients showing signs of disease activity. A decrease in TCRbeta repertoire diversity, as measured by inverse Simpson index, was observed in IBD patients compared with their healthy co-twins. The results gave no support for a single strong signal or clonotype linked to IBD. Because patients received different immunosuppressive treatments, the repertoires may have picked up extra background noise and variability between individuals. Distinction between different T cell subtypes could not be achieved in the analysis.

CDR1 and CDR2, per the germline V gene, are SGHVS and FQNEAQ. The CDR3 covers 13 residues, taking in both the cysteine and the phenylalanine. DNA is not on record. A roughly 2.5 ml peripheral blood sample was drawn into PAXgene tubes per donor and stored at -80°C. Total RNA was isolated from whole blood with the PAXgene blood miRNA kit on an automated QIAcube, without T cell sorting. Peripheral blood from monozygotic twin pairs concordant or discordant for inflammatory bowel disease was subjected to deep TCRalpha and TCRbeta repertoire profiling with unique molecular barcoding. For every twin pair, smoking habits were documented, and each individual was categorised as a current, former or never smoker.

The rearranged chain carries TRBV7-8 and TRBJ2-3. This TCR came from a human donor with ulcerative colitis or Crohn's disease, or a healthy co-twin of an affected twin (not recorded which). The sequencing input was blood. The encoded CDR3 is CASSFFYTDTQYF. The full variable domain, with segments outside the CDR3 supplied by the reference TRBV7-8 and TRBJ2-3 proteins, appears as GAGVSQSPRYKVAKRGQDVALRCDPISGHVSLFWYQQALGQGPEFLTYFQNEAQLDKSGLPSDRFFAERPEGSVSTLKIQRTQQEDSAVYLCASSFFYTDTQYFGPGTRLTVL.